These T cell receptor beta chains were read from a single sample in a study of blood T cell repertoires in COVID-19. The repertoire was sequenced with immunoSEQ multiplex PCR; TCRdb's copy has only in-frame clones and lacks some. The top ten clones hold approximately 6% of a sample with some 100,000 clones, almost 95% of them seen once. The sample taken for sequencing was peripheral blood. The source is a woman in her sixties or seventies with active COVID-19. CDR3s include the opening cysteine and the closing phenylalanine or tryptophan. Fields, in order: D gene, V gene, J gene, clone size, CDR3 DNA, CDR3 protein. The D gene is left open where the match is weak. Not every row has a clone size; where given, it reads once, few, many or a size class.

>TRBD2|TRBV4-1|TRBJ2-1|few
TGCGCCAGCAGCCGGGGACTAGCGGGAGGTGGATCCTACAATGAGCAGTTCTTC
CASSRGLAGGGSYNEQFF
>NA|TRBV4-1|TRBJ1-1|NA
TGCGCCAGCAGCCTAATGCCTGAGTGGAGCACTGAAGCTTTCTTT
CASSLMPEWSTEAFF
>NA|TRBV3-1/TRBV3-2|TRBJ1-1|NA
TGTGCCAGCAGCCAAGGCCCCGCGGGTTTCTTT
CASSQGPAGFF
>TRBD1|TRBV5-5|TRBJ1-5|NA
TGTGCCAGCAGCAGGGGGGACAGCCGCAATCAGCCCCAGCATTTT
CASSRGDSRNQPQHF
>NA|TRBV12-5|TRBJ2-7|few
TGTGCTAGTATGGGGAGTCTTCCCTACGAGCAGTACTTC
CASMGSLPYEQYF
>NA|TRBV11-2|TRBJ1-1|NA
TGTGCCAGCAGAAATCTCGCGGCTTTCTTT
CASRNLAAFF
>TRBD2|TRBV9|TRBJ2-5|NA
TGTGCCAGCAGCGTCAGAAGGGAGGGGACCCAGTACTTC
CASSVRREGTQYF
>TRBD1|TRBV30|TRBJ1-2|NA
TGTGCCTGGAGCCTGACAGGGAATGGCTACACCTTC
CAWSLTGNGYTF
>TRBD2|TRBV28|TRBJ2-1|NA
TGTGCCAGCAGTTCACTAGCGGGACCATACAATGAGCAGTTCTTC
CASSSLAGPYNEQFF
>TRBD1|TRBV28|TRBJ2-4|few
TGTGCCAGCAGACCCCAGGGGGCCTGGTTGACCTTAGCCAAAAACATTCAGTACTTC
CASRPQGAWLTLAKNIQYF
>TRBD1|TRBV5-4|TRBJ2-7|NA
TGTGCCAGCAGCTCCCCGACAGGGGTTGGCCACGAGCAGTACTTC
CASSSPTGVGHEQYF
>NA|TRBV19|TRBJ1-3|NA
TGTGCCAGTAGTATTCTTCGCTACGGGCGGGGGGCTGGAAACACCATATATTTT
CASSILRYGRGAGNTIYF
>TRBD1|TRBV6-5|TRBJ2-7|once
TGTGCCAGCAGTTACGGACAGGGGGCCTACGAGCAGTACTTC
CASSYGQGAYEQYF
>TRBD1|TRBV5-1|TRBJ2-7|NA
TGCGCCAGCAGCTCGAGCCCGGCAGGGGGCTACGAGCAGTACTTC
CASSSSPAGGYEQYF
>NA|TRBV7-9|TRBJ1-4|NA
TGTGCCAGCAGCCAACCGGGGATGGGTGAAAAACTGTTTTTT
CASSQPGMGEKLFF
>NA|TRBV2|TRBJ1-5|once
TGTGCCAGCAGTGAAGGGACAGCCGATCAGCCCCAGCATTTT
CASSEGTADQPQHF
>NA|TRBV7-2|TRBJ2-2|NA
TGTGCCAGCAGCCCCGACAGCGCCCGCGGGGAGCTGTTTTTT
CASSPDSARGELFF
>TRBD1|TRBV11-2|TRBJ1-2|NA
TGTGCCAGCAGCCCAAGGGACAGCTATGGCTACACCTTC
CASSPRDSYGYTF
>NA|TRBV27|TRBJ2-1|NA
TGTGCCAGCAGTTTGAGCACCGCTCCCAATGAGCAGTTCTTC
CASSLSTAPNEQFF
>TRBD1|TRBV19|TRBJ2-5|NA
TGTGCCAGTAGTATGAGACAGGGGGAGACCCAGTACTTC
CASSMRQGETQYF
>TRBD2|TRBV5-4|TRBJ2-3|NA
TGTGCCAGCAGCCCGGGACTAGCGGGGGGGCCTGCAGATACGCAGTATTTT
CASSPGLAGGPADTQYF
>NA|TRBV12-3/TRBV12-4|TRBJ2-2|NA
TGTGCCAGCAGCCTGACAGACACCGGGGAGCTGTTTTTT
CASSLTDTGELFF
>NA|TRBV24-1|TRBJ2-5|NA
TGTGCCACCAGTGATTTTCCCGTGGGAGCGAGGGAACAAGAGACCCAGTACTTC
CATSDFPVGAREQETQYF
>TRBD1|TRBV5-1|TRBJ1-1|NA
TGCGCCAGCAGCTTCGGGACAGGGGGGGCTTTCTTT
CASSFGTGGAFF
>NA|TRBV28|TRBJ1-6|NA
TGTGCCAGCAGTTTACAGGGGTGGAGTGGCTCCTATAATTCACCCCTCCACTTT
CASSLQGWSGSYNSPLHF
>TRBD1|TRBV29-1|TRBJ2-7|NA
TGCAGCGCCGGGACAGGGCGATACGAGCAGTACTTC
CSAGTGRYEQYF
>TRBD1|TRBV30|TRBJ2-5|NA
TGTGCCCACGGACAGGGAAGAGCTGAGACCCAGTACTTC
CAHGQGRAETQYF
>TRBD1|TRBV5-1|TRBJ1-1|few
TGCGCCAGCAGCTTAGGACAGGGCCTACAAAACCCCACTGAAGCTTTCTTT
CASSLGQGLQNPTEAFF
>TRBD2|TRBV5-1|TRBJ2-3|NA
TGCGCCAGCAGCCCCAGTCGGGCTAGCGGGAACACAGATACGCAGTATTTT
CASSPSRASGNTDTQYF
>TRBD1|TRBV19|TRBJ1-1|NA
TGTGCCAGTATGTCCAGGGGGCTTGGCACTGAAGCTTTCTTT
CASMSRGLGTEAFF
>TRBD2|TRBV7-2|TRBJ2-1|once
TGTGCCAGCACCTCGAGAATAGCGGGGGGCAACAATGAGCAGTTCTTC
CASTSRIAGGNNEQFF
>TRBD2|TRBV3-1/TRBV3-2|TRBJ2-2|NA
TGTGCCAGCAGGGGACTAGCGGGGATCGGGGAGCTGTTTTTT
CASRGLAGIGELFF
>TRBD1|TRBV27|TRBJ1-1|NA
TGTGCCAGCAGTTTATGGGGACCCAGGGGGCGCGGCACTGAAGCTTTCTTT
CASSLWGPRGRGTEAFF
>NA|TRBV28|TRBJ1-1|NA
TGTGCCAGCAGTTTACGCTTCGCCAGGGCTTTTGTTATGAACACTGAAGCTTTCTTT
CASSLRFARAFVMNTEAFF
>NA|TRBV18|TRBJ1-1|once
TGTGCCAGCTCACCAAACAGGGAGAACACTGAAGCTTTCTTT
CASSPNRENTEAFF
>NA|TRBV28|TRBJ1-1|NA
TGTGCCAGCAGTTTCGGTGATACCACTGAAGCTTTCTTT
CASSFGDTTEAFF
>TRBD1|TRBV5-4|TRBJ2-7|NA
TGTGCCAGCAGCTACAGGACAGGGGGTGTCTACGAGCAGTACTTC
CASSYRTGGVYEQYF
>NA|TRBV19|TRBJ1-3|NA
TGTGCCAGTAGTATCCGCCGGGACGGGAGCTCTGGAAACACCATATATTTT
CASSIRRDGSSGNTIYF
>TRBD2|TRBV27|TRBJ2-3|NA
TGTGCCAGCCGCCCCGGGACTACGGCGGAGTATTTT
CASRPGTTAEYF
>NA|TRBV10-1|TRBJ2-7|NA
TGCGCCAGCAGTGAGTCCAGGGGAATGGGCTGGTACGAGCAGTACTTC
CASSESRGMGWYEQYF
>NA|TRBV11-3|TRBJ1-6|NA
TGTGCCAGCAGCTTAGACAGTAATTCACCCCTCCACTTT
CASSLDSNSPLHF
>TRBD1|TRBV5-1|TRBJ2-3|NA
TGCGCCAGCAGCTTGGAGGGGGCTGGCACAGATACGCAGTATTTT
CASSLEGAGTDTQYF
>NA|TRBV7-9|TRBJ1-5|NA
TGTGCCAGCAGCTCAGGGAACTACAATCAGCCCCAGCATTTT
CASSSGNYNQPQHF
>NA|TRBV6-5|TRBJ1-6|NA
TGTGCCAGCAGTTACTCCGGGTCCGTCCTTTCACCCCTCCACTTT
CASSYSGSVLSPLHF
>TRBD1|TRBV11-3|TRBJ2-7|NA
TGTGCCAGCAGCTCCCGGACAGGGGGGAACGAGCAGTACTTC
CASSSRTGGNEQYF
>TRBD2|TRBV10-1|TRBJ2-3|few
TGCGCCAGCAGTGAGTCGACTAGCGGGAGGTTCACAGATACGCAGTATTTT
CASSESTSGRFTDTQYF
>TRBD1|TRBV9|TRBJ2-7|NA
TGTGCCAGCAGCGAGGGACAGGGGCCGTCCTACGAGCAGTACTTC
CASSEGQGPSYEQYF
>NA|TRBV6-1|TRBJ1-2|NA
TGTGCCAGCAGTGAAACAACACAACGACTGAACTATGGCTACACCTTC
CASSETTQRLNYGYTF
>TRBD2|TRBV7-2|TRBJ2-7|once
TGTGCCAGCAGCTTAAATCGGGGGGACGAGCAGTACTTC
CASSLNRGDEQYF
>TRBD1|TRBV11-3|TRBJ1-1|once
TGTGCCAGCAGCTCCCCCCGGGACAGGGGGCTCGGCACTGAAGCTTTCTTT
CASSSPRDRGLGTEAFF
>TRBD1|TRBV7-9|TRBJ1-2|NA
TGTGCCAGCAGAATCTCGGGGACAGGGGACTATGGCTACACCTTC
CASRISGTGDYGYTF
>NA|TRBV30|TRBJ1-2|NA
TGTGCCTGGAGCCAGGGGCCCCAGGGCTACACCTTC
CAWSQGPQGYTF
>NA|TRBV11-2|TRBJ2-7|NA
TGTGCCAGCAGCTCACTATCGGGATTGAGCTCCTACGAGCAGTACTTC
CASSSLSGLSSYEQYF
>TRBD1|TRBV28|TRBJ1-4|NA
TGTGCCAGCAGGCAACCCCCAGGGGGGAATGAAAAACTGTTTTTT
CASRQPPGGNEKLFF